The 19 T cell receptor beta chains given below trace back to one sample, sequenced in a study of T cells in Graves' hyperthyroidism and ophthalmopathy. Amplification of TCR beta CDR3 regions used RNA as the template. HTBI primers were the set used in a first-round RT-PCR of the TCR CDR3. TCRdb analysed the multiplex PCR reads with MiXCR anew, one entry per CDR3 protein. Seen here are 470,000 or so distinct CDR3 sequences, less than 25% observed once, and the top ten hold about 26%. The sequenced material came from blood. These receptors all stem from a man younger than 35 with Graves' hyperthyroidism.

Ten or more counts support this clonotype. The rearrangement uses TRBV15 and TRBJ1-1; 11 bases are shared with TRBD1. With V trimmed by 5 bases and J by 2 bases, 7 bases remained unmatched. The CDR3 spans 16 residues. Germline CDR1 reads LNHNV; CDR2 reads YYDKDF (reference sequence). CDR3 protein: CATSEDRGHLNTEAFF. In DNA form, the CDR3 reads TGTGCCACCAGCGAGGACAGGGGGCACCTCAACACTGAAGCTTTCTTT.

This chain joins TRBV5-5 and TRBJ1-5; 7 positions match TRBD1. The length of the CDR3 is 14 residues. The germline V gene encodes CDR1 SGHKS and CDR2 YYEKEE (reference sequence). Trimming removed 4 bases from V and 6 bases from J; junction bases left unmatched: 7. The CDR3 here is CASSPGQTGQPQHF. The CDR3 DNA sequence: TGTGCCAGCAGCCCGGGACAGACAGGTCAGCCCCAGCATTTT.

This clonotype was counted ten times or more. This chain uses TRBV15 with TRBJ1-1; D might be TRBD1 (5 bases). This CDR3 contains 15 residues. The germline V gene has CDR1 LNHNV and CDR2 YYDKDF (reference sequence). Deletions cut 3 bases from V and 5 bases from J, with 16 bases between. The CDR3 region is CATSRSREKGTEAFF. CDR3 nucleotide sequence: TGTGCCACCAGCAGGAGCCGGGAAAAGGGGACTGAAGCTTTCTTT.

The V gene is TRBV12-3 or TRBV12-4, the J gene TRBJ2-5; D may be TRBD1 or TRBD2 (5 bases each). The CDR3 is 16 amino acids. V lost 7 bases and J 7 bases, leaving 25 bases between the germline ends. CDR3 sequence reads: CASKYVGRGLKGTQYF. CDR3 in DNA: TGTGCCAGCAAATACGTGGGACGTGGATTAAAAGGGACCCAGTACTTC.

This clonotype occurred many times. The chain recombines TRBV12-3 or TRBV12-4 with TRBJ2-7, with D unclear. V was trimmed by 6 bases and J by 2 bases, leaving 11 bases between them. CDR3 length equals 13 residues. CDR3 region: CASSLGRPYEQYF. Here the CDR3 DNA reads TGTGCCAGCAGCCTCGGACGGCCCTACGAGCAGTACTTC.

Written as DNA, the CDR3 is TGTGCCAGCAGTGAAGCGCGGTGGAGGAGCGAAAGATTCTATGGCTACACCTTC. Translating it yields CASSEARWRSERFYGYTF. The chain couples TRBV6-1 to TRBJ1-2; D gene uncertain. Germline CDR1 and CDR2: MNHNS and SASEGT. The CDR3 extends over 18 amino acids. Trimming took off 0 bases at V and 4 bases at J, with 21 bases between the two ends.

The gene calls are TRBV11-1 and TRBJ2-7, with 11 positions matching TRBD2. In germline, CDR1 is SGHAT, CDR2 FQDESV (reference sequence). The junction had 18 bases not matched to a gene; V was cut back by 10 bases and J by 1 base. This CDR3 is 18 amino acids long. CDR3 in amino acids: CATSRLAGRLSSSYEQYF. The CDR3 bases are TGTGCCACCTCCCGACTAGCGGGGAGGCTCTCTTCTTCCTACGAGCAGTACTTC. The full variable domain, its missing parts supplied by reference TRBV11-1 and TRBJ2-7, is EAEVAQSPRYKITEKSQAVAFWCDPISGHATLYWYRQILGQGPELLVQFQDESVVDDSQLPKDRFSAERLKGVDSTLKIQPAELGDSAMYLCATSRLAGRLSSSYEQYFGPGTRLTVT.

V and J are TRBV12-3 or TRBV12-4 and TRBJ1-2; no reliable D call. The CDR3 covers 13 residues. Deletions cut 6 bases from V and 4 bases from J, with 12 bases between. The CDR3 DNA reads as TGTGCCAGCAGGTGGGAAGGTAGCTATGGCTACACCTTC. Amino acid sequence: CASRWEGSYGYTF.

This rearrangement joins TRBV19 to TRBJ2-5; D possibly matches TRBD1 or TRBD2 (5 bases each). CDR3 length: 13 amino acids. Trimming stripped 7 bases from V and 5 bases from J, with 14 bases between. The germline gives CDR1 LNHDA, CDR2 SQIVND (reference sequence). Here the CDR3 reads CASTVGDGETQYF. The CDR3, as DNA: TGTGCCAGTACCGTCGGGGACGGTGAGACCCAGTACTTC.

This clonotype showed up many times. This chain connects TRBV20-1 to TRBJ2-7; 10 nucleotides agree with TRBD2. In germline, CDR1 is DFQATT, CDR2 SNEGSKA (reference sequence). This CDR3 region has 16 residues. The trim removed 2 bases at V and 7 bases at J, leaving 14 bases unmatched. The CDR3 here is CSARKSSGGRPREQYF. The CDR3 bases are TGCAGTGCTAGAAAATCTAGCGGGGGCCGGCCAAGGGAGCAGTACTTC.

The J gene is TRBJ1-6, the V gene TRBV6-5, with 7 bases matching TRBD1. Germline loops: CDR1 MNHEY, CDR2 SVGAGI. The CDR3 totals 18 residues. With 6 bases clipped from V and 10 bases from J, the junction kept 21 bases outside the gene matches. The CDR3 loop reads CASSSRTFDRDKKSPLHF. The CDR3, as DNA: TGTGCCAGCAGCTCCCGAACCTTCGACAGGGACAAGAAATCACCCCTCCACTTT.

This clonotype was observed many times. The rearrangement uses TRBV12-5 and TRBJ1-2, with D hard to call. Trimming cost V 2 bases and J 4 bases, with 8 bases left between them. This CDR3 is built from 13 residues. From germline, CDR1 is LGHNT and CDR2 FRNRAP. CDR3 in amino acids: CASGLNGAYGYTF. The CDR3 DNA follows: TGTGCTAGTGGTTTGAACGGAGCCTATGGCTACACCTTC.

Comments on this clonotype: This sequence may be a read error, since a much larger clone differs from it by one base. In this CDR3 the conserved last residue, phenylalanine or tryptophan, is missing, so a read error is likely. This chain joins TRBV20-1 and TRBJ2-7; TRBD1 matches 8 bases. The V and J ends lost 0 bases and 5 bases, in that order; junction bases with no gene match: 9. Germline V CDR1 and CDR2: DFQATT, SNEGSKA (reference sequence). This CDR3 spans 15 amino acids. DNA for the CDR3: TGCAGTGCTAGAGATCGAGACAGGGGTCCAAACGAGCAGTACTTG. Translated, it gives CSARDRDRGPNEQYL.

This clonotype has a handful of counts. The chain couples TRBV30 to TRBJ2-5; D gene unclear. The CDR3 is 14 residues long. V lost 2 bases, J lost 2 bases, and 12 bases lay in between. The germline V gene encodes CDR1 GTSNPN and CDR2 SVGIG (reference sequence). CDR3 loop: CAWSPSSGQETQYF. DNA of the CDR3: TGTGCCTGGAGTCCTTCATCCGGTCAAGAGACCCAGTACTTC.

This clonotype was seen at least ten times. J is TRBJ2-7 and V is TRBV5-1; a weak D match, TRBD1 (5 bases). Trimming pared 4 bases from V and 3 bases from J, leaving 14 bases between. CDR3 length: 14 residues. The germline V gene encodes CDR1 SGHRS and CDR2 YFSETQ. CDR3 protein: CASSLRQTNYEQYF. For the CDR3, the DNA is TGCGCCAGCAGCCTCAGACAGACCAACTACGAGCAGTACTTC.

The chain carries TRBV12-3 or TRBV12-4 and TRBJ1-1, with unresolved D. The CDR3 runs to 14 residues. Trimming stripped 2 bases from V and 5 bases from J, with 12 bases between. The CDR3 sequence is CASSLSNVETEAFF. The CDR3 nucleotides read TGTGCCAGCAGTTTAAGTAACGTAGAGACTGAAGCTTTCTTT.

This clonotype was observed many times. This chain connects TRBV30 to TRBJ2-7, with D possibly being TRBD1 (6 bases). Germline V gene data show CDR1 as GTSNPN and CDR2 as SVGIG (reference sequence). The ends were cut back, 2 bases at V and 2 bases at J, with 10 bases in the middle. The CDR3 runs 13 residues. CDR3 sequence reads: CAWSPGTTYEQYF. CDR3 bases: TGTGCCTGGAGTCCCGGGACAACCTACGAGCAGTACTTC. Full variable domain (outside the CDR3, taken from reference TRBV30 and TRBJ2-7): SQTIHQWPATLVQPVGSPLSLECTVEGTSNPNLYWYRQAAGRGLQLLFYSVGIGQISSEVPQNLSASRPQDRQFILSSKKLLLSDSGFYLCAWSPGTTYEQYFGPGTRLTVT.

This clonotype was counted ten times or more. The chain is built from TRBV28 and TRBJ1-2; the D is unclear. The germline V and J ends were trimmed by 6 bases and 2 bases, with 10 bases remaining between them. CDR3 size: 13 residues. Germline V CDR1 and CDR2: MDHEN, SYDVKM. CDR3 sequence reads: CASRGHGNYGYTF. CDR3 coding DNA: TGTGCCAGCAGGGGTCACGGGAACTATGGCTACACCTTC.

This clonotype appeared many times. The gene calls are TRBV20-1 and TRBJ2-5; TRBD1 might be the D (5 bases). Trimming took 1 base from V and 5 from J, leaving 14 bases between them. This CDR3 spans 14 amino acids. From germline, CDR1 is DFQATT and CDR2 SNEGSKA (reference sequence). CDR3 sequence reads: CSARGGLESETQYF. For the CDR3, the DNA is TGCAGTGCTAGAGGGGGCCTAGAGTCGGAGACCCAGTACTTC.